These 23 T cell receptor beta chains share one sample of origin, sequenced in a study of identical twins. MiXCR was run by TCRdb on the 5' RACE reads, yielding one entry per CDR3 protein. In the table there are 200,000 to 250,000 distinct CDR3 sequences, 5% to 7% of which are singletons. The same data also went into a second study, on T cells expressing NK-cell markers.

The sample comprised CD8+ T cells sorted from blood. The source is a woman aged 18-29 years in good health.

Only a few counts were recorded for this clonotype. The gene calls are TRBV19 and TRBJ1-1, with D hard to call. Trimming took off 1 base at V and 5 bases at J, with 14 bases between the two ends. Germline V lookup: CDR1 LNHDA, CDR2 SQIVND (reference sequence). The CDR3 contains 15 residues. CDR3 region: CASSIGPGSGTEAFF. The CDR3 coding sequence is TGTGCCAGTAGTATAGGCCCGGGATCGGGGACTGAAGCTTTCTTT.

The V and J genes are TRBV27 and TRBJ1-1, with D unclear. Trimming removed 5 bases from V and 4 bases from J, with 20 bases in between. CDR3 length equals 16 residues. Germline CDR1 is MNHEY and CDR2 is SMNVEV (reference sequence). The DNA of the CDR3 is TGTGCCAGCAGTCCCGTGACAAGCTTCGGTGCCACTGAAGCTTTCTTT. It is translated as CASSPVTSFGATEAFF.

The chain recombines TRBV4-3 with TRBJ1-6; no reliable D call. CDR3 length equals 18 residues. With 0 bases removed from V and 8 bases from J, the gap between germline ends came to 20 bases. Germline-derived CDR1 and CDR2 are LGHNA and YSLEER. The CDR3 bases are TGCGCCAGCAGCCAAGATTTGGCGAGCTACCAATTCGATTCACCCCTCCACTTT. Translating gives CASSQDLASYQFDSPLHF.

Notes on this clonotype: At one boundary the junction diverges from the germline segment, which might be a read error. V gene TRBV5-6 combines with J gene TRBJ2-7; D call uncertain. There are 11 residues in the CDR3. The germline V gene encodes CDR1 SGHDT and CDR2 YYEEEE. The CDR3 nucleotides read TGTGCCAGCACTTCCTCCCACGAGCAGTACTTC. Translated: CASTSSHEQYF. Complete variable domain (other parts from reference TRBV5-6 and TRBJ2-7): DAGVTQSPTHLIKTRGQQVTLRCSPKSGHDTVSWYQQALGQGPQFIFQYYEEEERQRGNFPDRFSGHQFPNYSSELNVNALLLGDSALYLCASTSSHEQYFGPGTRLTVT.

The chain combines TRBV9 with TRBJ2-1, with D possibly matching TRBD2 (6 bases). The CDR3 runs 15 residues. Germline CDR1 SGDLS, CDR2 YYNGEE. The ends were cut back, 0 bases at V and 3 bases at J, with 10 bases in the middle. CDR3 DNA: TGTGCCAGCAGCGTAGTCGGAGGGGACTACAATGAGCAGTTCTTC. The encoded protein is CASSVVGGDYNEQFF.

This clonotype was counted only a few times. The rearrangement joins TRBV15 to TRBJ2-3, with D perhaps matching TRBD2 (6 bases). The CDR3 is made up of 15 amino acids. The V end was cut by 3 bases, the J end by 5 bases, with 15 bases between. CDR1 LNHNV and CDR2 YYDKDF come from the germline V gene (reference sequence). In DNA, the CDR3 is TGTGCCACCAGCAGGACTAGGGATGCACAAGATACGCAGTATTTT. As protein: CATSRTRDAQDTQYF. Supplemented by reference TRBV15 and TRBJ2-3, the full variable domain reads DAMVIQNPRYQVTQFGKPVTLSCSQTLNHNVMYWYQQKSSQAPKLLFHYYDKDFNNEADTPDNFQSRRPNTSFCFLDIRSPGLGDTAMYLCATSRTRDAQDTQYFGPGTRLTVL.

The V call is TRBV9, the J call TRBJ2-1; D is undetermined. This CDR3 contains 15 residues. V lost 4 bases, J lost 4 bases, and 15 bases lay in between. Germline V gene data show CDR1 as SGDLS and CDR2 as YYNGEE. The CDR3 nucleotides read TGTGCCAGCAGCATCGACCGATCCCCTTACAATGAGCAGTTCTTC. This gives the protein CASSIDRSPYNEQFF.

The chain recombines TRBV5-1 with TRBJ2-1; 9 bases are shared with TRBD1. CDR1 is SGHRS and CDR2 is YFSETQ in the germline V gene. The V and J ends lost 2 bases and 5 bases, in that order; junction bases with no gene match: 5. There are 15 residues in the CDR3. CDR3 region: CASSLGTGIHNEQFF. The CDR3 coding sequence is TGCGCCAGCAGCTTAGGGACAGGGATCCACAATGAGCAGTTCTTC.

Written as DNA, the CDR3 is TGTGCCACGGAGAGGGAGGGTGGCTACACCTTC. It yields the protein CATEREGGYTF. This chain joins TRBV7-9 and TRBJ1-2; D gene unclear. V lost 10 bases to trimming and J lost 7 bases, with 13 bases between them. The CDR3 has 11 residues. Looked up from germline, CDR1 is SEHNR and CDR2 is FQNEAQ (reference sequence).

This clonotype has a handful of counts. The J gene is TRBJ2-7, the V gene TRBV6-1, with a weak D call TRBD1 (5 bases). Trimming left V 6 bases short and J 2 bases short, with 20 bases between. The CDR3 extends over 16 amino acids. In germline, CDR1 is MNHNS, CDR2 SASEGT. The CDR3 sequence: CASRDNYRTNTYEQYF. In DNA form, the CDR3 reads TGTGCCAGCAGGGACAACTACAGGACCAATACCTACGAGCAGTACTTC.

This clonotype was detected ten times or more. This CDR3 reads CASSRTGGNSPLHF. For the CDR3, the DNA is TGTGCCAGCAGTCGAACAGGGGGTAATTCACCCCTCCACTTT. This rearrangement joins TRBV27 to TRBJ1-6, with 8 bases identical to TRBD1. Germline CDR1 and CDR2: MNHEY and SMNVEV (reference sequence). V shed 5 bases, J shed 6 bases, and the junction held 3 bases outside the gene matches. This CDR3 spans 14 amino acids.

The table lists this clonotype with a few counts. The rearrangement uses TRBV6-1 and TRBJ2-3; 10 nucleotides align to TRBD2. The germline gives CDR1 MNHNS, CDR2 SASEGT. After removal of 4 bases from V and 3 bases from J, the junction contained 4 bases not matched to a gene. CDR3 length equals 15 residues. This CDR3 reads CASSASGSSTDTQYF. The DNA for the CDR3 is TGTGCCAGCAGTGCTAGCGGGAGCTCGACAGATACGCAGTATTTT.

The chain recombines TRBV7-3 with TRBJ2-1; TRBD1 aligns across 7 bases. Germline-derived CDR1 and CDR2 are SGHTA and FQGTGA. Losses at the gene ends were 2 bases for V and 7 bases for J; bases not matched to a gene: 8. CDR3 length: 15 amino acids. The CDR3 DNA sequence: TGTGCCAGCAGCTTACTAGGGGGCGAAGGTAATGAGCAGTTCTTC. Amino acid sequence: CASSLLGGEGNEQFF.

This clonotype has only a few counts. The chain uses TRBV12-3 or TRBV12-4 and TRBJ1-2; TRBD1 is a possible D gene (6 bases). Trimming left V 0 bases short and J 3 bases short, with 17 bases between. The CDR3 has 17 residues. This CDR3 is CASSLAYGGDTDYGYTF. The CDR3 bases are TGTGCCAGCAGTTTAGCGTACGGGGGCGACACTGACTATGGCTACACCTTC.

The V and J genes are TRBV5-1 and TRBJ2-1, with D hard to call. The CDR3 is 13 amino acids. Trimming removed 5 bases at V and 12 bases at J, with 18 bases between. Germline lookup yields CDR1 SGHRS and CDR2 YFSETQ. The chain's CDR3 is CASSYGPVESQFF. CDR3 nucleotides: TGCGCCAGCAGTTACGGTCCGGTTGAATCGCAGTTCTTC.

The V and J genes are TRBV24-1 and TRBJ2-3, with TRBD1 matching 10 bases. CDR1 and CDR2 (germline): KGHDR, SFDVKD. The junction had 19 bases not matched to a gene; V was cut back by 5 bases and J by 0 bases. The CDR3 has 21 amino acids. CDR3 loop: CATSVPDRGRRVVTSTDTQYF. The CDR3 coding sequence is TGTGCCACCAGTGTTCCCGACAGGGGGCGCCGGGTGGTTACTAGCACAGATACGCAGTATTTT.

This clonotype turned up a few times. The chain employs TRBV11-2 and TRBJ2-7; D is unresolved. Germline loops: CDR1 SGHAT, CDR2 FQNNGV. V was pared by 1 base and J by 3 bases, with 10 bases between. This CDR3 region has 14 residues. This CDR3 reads CASSLGHGIYEQYF. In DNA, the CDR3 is TGTGCCAGCAGCTTAGGGCACGGAATCTACGAGCAGTACTTC.

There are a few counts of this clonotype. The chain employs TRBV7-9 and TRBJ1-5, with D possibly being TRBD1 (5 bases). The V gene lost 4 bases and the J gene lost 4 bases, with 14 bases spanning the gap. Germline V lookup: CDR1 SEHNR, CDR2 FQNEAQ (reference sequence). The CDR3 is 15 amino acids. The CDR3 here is CASSSGAASNQPQHF. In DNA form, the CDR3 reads TGTGCCAGCAGCTCCGGGGCGGCCAGTAATCAGCCCCAGCATTTT.

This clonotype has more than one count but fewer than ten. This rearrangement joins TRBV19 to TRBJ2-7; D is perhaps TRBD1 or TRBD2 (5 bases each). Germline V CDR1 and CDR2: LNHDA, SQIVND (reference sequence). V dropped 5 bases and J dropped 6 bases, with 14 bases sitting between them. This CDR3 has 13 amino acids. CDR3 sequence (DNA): TGTGCCAGTAGTGCGGACACCCGGGGCGAGCAGTACTTC. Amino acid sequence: CASSADTRGEQYF.

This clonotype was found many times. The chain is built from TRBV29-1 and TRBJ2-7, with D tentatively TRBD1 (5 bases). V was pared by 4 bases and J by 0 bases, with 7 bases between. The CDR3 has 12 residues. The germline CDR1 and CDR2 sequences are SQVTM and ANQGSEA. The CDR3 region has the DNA TGCAGCGTTGGTGACAGCTCCTACGAGCAGTACTTC. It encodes CSVGDSSYEQYF.

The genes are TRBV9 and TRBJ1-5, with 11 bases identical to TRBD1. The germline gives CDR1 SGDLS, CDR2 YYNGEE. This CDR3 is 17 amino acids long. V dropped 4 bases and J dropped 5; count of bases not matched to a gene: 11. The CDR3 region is CASSTRRGQGGHQPQHF. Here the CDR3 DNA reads TGTGCCAGCAGCACCCGCCGGGGACAGGGGGGACATCAGCCCCAGCATTTT.

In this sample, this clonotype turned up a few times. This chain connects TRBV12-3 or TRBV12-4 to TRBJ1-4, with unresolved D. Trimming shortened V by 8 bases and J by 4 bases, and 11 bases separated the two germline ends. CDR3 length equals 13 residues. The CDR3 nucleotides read TGTGCCAGCGGGTATGGCAGTAATGAAAAACTGTTTTTT. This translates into CASGYGSNEKLFF.

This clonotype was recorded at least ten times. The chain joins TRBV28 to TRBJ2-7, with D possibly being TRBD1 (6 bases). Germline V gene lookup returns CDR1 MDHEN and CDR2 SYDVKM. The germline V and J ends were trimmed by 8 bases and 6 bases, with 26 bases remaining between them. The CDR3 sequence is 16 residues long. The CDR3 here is CASSLGWGLFTSEQYF. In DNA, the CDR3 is TGTGCCAGCTCTTTGGGGTGGGGGCTATTTACCTCCGAGCAGTACTTC. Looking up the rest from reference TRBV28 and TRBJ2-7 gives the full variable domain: DVKVTQSSRYLVKRTGEKVFLECVQDMDHENMFWYRQDPGLGLRLIYFSYDVKMKEKGDIPEGYSVSREKKERFSLILESASTNQTSMYLCASSLGWGLFTSEQYFGPGTRLTVT.